The clone carrying this TCR beta chain was recorded a few times. Its target is not known. The CDR3 sequence is 12 residues long. Per the germline V gene, CDR1 is SEHNR and CDR2 is FQNEAQ (reference sequence). The ends were cut back, 4 bases at V and 6 bases at J, with 7 bases in the middle. The data derive from a study of T cell repertoires in cytomegalovirus infection. Overall study: Shared public TCR beta signatures pointed to both CMV infection and a matching HLA type.

MiXCR, run by TCRdb on the reads, gives a single entry per CDR3 protein. The table includes a few hundred thousand distinct CDR3 sequences, approximately 15% detected once. Findings and caveats of the study: In two of eight donors, the top clonotype was HLA-C-restricted CMV-specific. Cumulative public TCR beta family frequency identified CMV carriers with the relevant HLA.

The gene calls are TRBV7-9 and TRBJ1-5; the D is unclear. This receptor was identified in a human donor in good health (CMV status not recorded). Some clones in this sample may be carry-over from other donors' samples. Sequenced input: CD8+ T cells from PBMCs. CDR3 DNA: TGTGCCAGCAGCTCCTCACTTCAGCCCCAGCATTTT. Its translation is CASSSSLQPQHF.